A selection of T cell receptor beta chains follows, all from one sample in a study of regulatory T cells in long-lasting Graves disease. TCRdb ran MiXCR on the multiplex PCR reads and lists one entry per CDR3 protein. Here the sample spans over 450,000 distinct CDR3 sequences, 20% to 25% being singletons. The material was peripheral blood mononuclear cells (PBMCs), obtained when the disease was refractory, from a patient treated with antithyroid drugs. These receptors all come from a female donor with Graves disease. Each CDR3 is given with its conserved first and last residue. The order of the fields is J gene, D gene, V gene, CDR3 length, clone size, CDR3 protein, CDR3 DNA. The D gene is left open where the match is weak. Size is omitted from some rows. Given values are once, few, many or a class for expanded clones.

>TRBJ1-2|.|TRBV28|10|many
CASSRWGYTF
TGTGCCAGCAGTCGGTGGGGCTACACCTTC
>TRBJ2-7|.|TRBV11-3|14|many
CASSFDLGDYEQYF
TGTGCCAGCAGTTTCGACCTCGGGGACTACGAGCAGTACTTC
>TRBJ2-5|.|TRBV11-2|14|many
CASSSTSSQETQYF
TGTGCCAGCAGCTCAACATCGTCCCAAGAGACCCAGTACTTC
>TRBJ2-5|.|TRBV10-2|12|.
CASSEVGETQYF
TGCGCCAGCAGTGAGGTGGGAGAGACCCAGTACTTC
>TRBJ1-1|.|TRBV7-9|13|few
CASSPRGRIEAFF
TGTGCCAGCAGCCCCCGGGGAAGGATTGAAGCTTTCTTT
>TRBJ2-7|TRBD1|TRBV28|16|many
CASSLRGTGGVYEQYF
TGTGCCAGCAGTTTAAGAGGAACAGGGGGCGTGTACGAGCAGTACTTC
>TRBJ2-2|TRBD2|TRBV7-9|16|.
CASSSWRGKNTGEPFF
TGTGCCAGCAGCTCTTGGCGGGGGAAGAACACCGGGGAGCCGTTTTTT
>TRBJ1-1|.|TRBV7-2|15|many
CASSLEGRPNTEAFF
TGTGCCAGCAGCCTAGAAGGACGGCCGAACACTGAAGCTTTCTTT
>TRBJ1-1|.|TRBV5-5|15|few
CASSLGSGENTEAFF
TGTGCCAGCAGCTTGGGATCAGGCGAGAACACTGAAGCTTTCTTT
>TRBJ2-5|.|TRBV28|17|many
CASSLRGYRSPQETQYF
TGTGCCAGCAGTTTAAGGGGGTACAGGAGTCCCCAAGAGACCCAGTACTTC
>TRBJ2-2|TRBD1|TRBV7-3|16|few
CASSSPGQGAPGELFF
TGTGCCAGCAGCTCCCCGGGACAGGGGGCCCCCGGGGAGCTGTTTTTT
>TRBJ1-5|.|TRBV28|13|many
CASSLFRNQPQHF
TGTGCCAGCAGTTTATTCCGTAATCAGCCCCAGCATTTT
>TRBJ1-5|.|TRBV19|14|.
CASTQPPDNQPQHF
TGTGCCAGTACCCAGCCACCCGACAATCAGCCCCAGCATTTT
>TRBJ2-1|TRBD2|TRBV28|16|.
CASSLWSGGPGNEQFF
TGTGCCAGCAGTTTATGGTCGGGAGGGCCGGGCAATGAGCAGTTCTTC
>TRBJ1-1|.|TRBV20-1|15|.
CSARQGQILNTEAFF
TGCAGTGCTAGACAAGGACAGATTTTGAACACTGAAGCTTTCTTT
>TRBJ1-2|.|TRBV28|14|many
CASSTTGRAGGYTF
TGTGCCAGCAGCACAACCGGCAGGGCAGGAGGCTACACCTTC
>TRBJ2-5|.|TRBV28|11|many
CASSLRETQYF
TGTGCCAGCAGTTTAAGGGAGACCCAGTACTTC
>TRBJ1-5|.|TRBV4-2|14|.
CASSQESQKEPQHF
TGTGCCAGCAGCCAAGAATCCCAGAAGGAGCCCCAGCATTTT
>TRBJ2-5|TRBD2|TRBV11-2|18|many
CASSRDGLAGDVQETQYF
TGTGCCAGCAGCCGAGACGGACTAGCGGGGGACGTTCAAGAGACCCAGTACTTC
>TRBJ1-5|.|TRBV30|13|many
CAWSLNSNQPQHF
TGTGCCTGGAGCCTCAATAGCAATCAGCCCCAGCATTTT
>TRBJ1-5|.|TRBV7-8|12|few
CASSSSSQPQHF
TGTGCCAGCAGCTCTTCATCTCAGCCCCAGCATTTT
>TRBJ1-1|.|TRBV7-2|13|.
CASSPRGAGGAFF
TGTGCCAGCAGCCCTAGGGGGGCGGGTGGGGCTTTCTTT
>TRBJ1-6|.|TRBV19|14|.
CASSILPQNSPLHF
TGTGCCAGTAGTATCCTTCCACAAAATTCACCCCTCCACTTT
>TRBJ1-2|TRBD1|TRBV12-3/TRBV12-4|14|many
CASRRQGRDYGYTF
TGTGCCAGCAGACGACAGGGACGTGACTATGGCTACACCTTC
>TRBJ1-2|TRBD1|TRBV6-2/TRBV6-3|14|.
CASSRTGAQGGYTF
TGTGCCAGCAGCAGGACAGGGGCGCAGGGTGGCTACACCTTC
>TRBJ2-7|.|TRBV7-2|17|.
CASSLNPGPGLIYEQYF
TGTGCCAGCAGCCTAAACCCCGGACCGGGGCTAATCTACGAGCAGTACTTC
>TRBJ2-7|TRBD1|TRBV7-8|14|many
CASSRTGNLREQYF
TGTGCCAGCAGCAGGACAGGGAACCTACGCGAGCAGTACTTC
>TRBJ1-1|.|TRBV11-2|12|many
CASSFGGSGAFF
TGTGCCAGCAGCTTTGGGGGGTCAGGAGCTTTCTTT
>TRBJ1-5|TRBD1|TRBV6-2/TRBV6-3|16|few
CASSYPGTAGNQPQHF
TGTGCCAGCAGCTACCCCGGGACAGCGGGCAATCAGCCCCAGCATTTT
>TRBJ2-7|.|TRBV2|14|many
CASSEDPGDYEQYF
TGTGCCAGCAGTGAGGATCCAGGGGACTACGAGCAGTACTTC
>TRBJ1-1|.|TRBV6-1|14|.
CASVSIQLNTEAFF
TGTGCCAGCGTCAGTATCCAATTGAACACTGAAGCTTTCTTT
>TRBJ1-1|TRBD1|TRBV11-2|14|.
CASSQDRMNTEAFF
TGTGCCAGCAGCCAGGACAGGATGAACACTGAAGCTTTCTTT
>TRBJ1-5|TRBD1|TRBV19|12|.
CASRRQGWPQHF
TGTGCCAGTAGGAGACAGGGATGGCCCCAGCATTTT
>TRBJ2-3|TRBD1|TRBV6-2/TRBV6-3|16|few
CASSYSMTGSADTQYF
TGTGCCAGCAGTTACTCGATGACAGGGAGCGCAGATACGCAGTATTTT
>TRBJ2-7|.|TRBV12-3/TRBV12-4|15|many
CASSLSGRGSYEQYF
TGTGCCAGCAGTTTATCAGGTCGCGGCTCCTACGAGCAGTACTTC
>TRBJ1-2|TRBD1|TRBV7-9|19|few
CASSSSPWESGGFDYGYTF
TGTGCCAGCAGCTCGTCCCCTTGGGAATCAGGGGGGTTTGACTATGGCTACACCTTC
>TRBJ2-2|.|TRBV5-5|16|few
CASSPGGRSFSGELFF
TGTGCCAGCAGCCCCGGGGGAAGGAGTTTTTCCGGGGAGCTGTTTTTT
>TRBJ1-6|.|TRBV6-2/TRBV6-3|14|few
CASSYRAEGSPLHF
TGTGCCAGCAGTTACCGAGCAGAAGGTTCACCCCTCCACTTT
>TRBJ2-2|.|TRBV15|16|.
CATSRAGGLYTGELFF
TGTGCCACCAGCAGAGCCGGGGGGCTCTACACCGGGGAGCTGTTTTTT
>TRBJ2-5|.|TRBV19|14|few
CASSGRPAEGTQYF
TGTGCCAGTAGTGGCCGCCCGGCTGAGGGGACCCAGTACTTC
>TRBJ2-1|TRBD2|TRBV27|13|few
CASLEAGGEEQFF
TGTGCCAGTCTAGAGGCGGGGGGTGAAGAGCAGTTCTTC
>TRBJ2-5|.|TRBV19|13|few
CASSRHVQETQYF
TGTGCCAGTAGTAGACACGTACAAGAGACCCAGTACTTC
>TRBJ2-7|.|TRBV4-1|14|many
CASSLPGGGYEQYF
TGCGCCAGCAGCCTTCCCGGTGGGGGGTACGAGCAGTACTTC
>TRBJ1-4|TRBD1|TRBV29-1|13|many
CSVGDRGDEKLFF
TGCAGCGTTGGGGACAGGGGTGATGAAAAACTGTTTTTT
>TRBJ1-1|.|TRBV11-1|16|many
CASSLARGSTNTEAFF
TGTGCCAGCAGCTTAGCGCGAGGGTCTACGAACACTGAAGCTTTCTTT
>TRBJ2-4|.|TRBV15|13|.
CATSSYRGDGRYF
TGTGCCACCAGCAGCTACCGAGGGGACGGGCGGTACTTC
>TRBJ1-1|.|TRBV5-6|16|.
CASSFRPGKLDTEAFF
TGTGCCAGCAGCTTTCGGCCGGGGAAGTTGGACACTGAAGCTTTCTTT
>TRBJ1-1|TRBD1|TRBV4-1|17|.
CASSQTGQLSGNTEAFF
TGCGCCAGCAGCCAAACGGGACAGTTGTCTGGGAACACTGAAGCTTTCTTT
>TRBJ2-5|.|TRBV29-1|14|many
CSVESGLARETQYF
TGCAGCGTTGAAAGTGGCCTGGCCAGAGAGACCCAGTACTTC